These T cell receptor beta chains were read from a single sample in a study of T cell repertoires in cytomegalovirus infection. Via MiXCR, TCRdb re-called the reads, giving one row per CDR3 protein. The table shows some 440,000 distinct CDR3 sequences, with approximately 31% occurring only once. Sequences were obtained from PBMCs. These receptor sequences come from a human donor in good health (CMV status not recorded). Some clones in this sample may be carry-over from other donors' samples. The CDR3 runs from the conserved cysteine through the conserved F or W. D genes are given only for firm matches. Part of the rows lack a size; the others show once, few, many or a class for expanded clones.

d_call	v_call	j_call	clone_size	cdr3_aa	cdr3_nt
.	TRBV20-1	TRBJ1-1	few	CSARSPTGDTEAFF	TGCAGTGCTAGATCCCCGACAGGCGACACTGAAGCTTTCTTT
.	TRBV29-1	TRBJ1-1	.	CSVMGLNTEAFF	TGCAGCGTAATGGGGCTGAACACTGAAGCTTTCTTT
.	TRBV19	TRBJ2-1	.	CASGDAHKNEQFF	TGTGCCAGCGGAGATGCCCATAAAAATGAGCAGTTCTTC
.	TRBV2	TRBJ1-1	few	CATAPEGGYRTEAFF	TGTGCAACGGCACCCGAGGGGGGCTACCGGACTGAAGCTTTCTTT
.	TRBV12-3/TRBV12-4	TRBJ1-5	few	CASSLTGGSQPQHF	TGTGCCAGCAGTTTAACCGGGGGCAGCCAGCCCCAGCATTTT
.	TRBV7-9	TRBJ2-6	many	CASGRLANVLTF	TGTGCCAGCGGAAGGTTGGCCAACGTCCTGACTTTC
TRBD1	TRBV5-1	TRBJ1-4	.	CASSLGLLQGQGNEKLFF	TGCGCCAGCAGCTTGGGCCTCCTACAAGGACAGGGGAATGAAAAACTGTTTTTT
.	TRBV6-4	TRBJ2-2	.	CASSDSAWGTGEMFF	TGTGCCAGCAGTGACTCGGCGTGGGGGACCGGGGAGATGTTTTTT
TRBD1	TRBV12-3/TRBV12-4	TRBJ2-3	few	CASRVGQGTDTQYF	TGTGCCAGCAGAGTGGGACAGGGGACAGATACGCAGTATTTT
TRBD2	TRBV20-1	TRBJ2-7	.	CSASEVGLAGEQYF	TGCAGTGCTTCTGAGGTGGGACTAGCTGGCGAGCAGTACTTC
.	TRBV7-9	TRBJ1-1	few	CASLTGRNEAFF	TGTGCCAGCCTCACTGGACGGAATGAAGCTTTCTTT
.	TRBV6-2/TRBV6-3	TRBJ1-1	few	CASIRELRAPSHTEAFF	TGTGCCAGCATCCGAGAGTTGAGGGCTCCGAGCCACACTGAAGCTTTCTTT
.	TRBV7-9	TRBJ2-3	many	CASSYTTDTQYF	TGTGCCAGCAGCTACACCACAGATACGCAGTATTTT
.	TRBV19	TRBJ1-2	many	CASTKRQAVSGYTF	TGTGCCAGTACTAAGCGACAGGCTGTGAGTGGCTACACCTTC
.	TRBV5-6	TRBJ1-1	few	CASSLIDTEAFF	TGTGCCAGCAGCTTGATTGACACTGAAGCTTTCTTT
.	TRBV2	TRBJ2-1	.	CASSGGTAYNEQFF	TGTGCCAGCAGTGGCGGGACAGCCTACAATGAGCAGTTCTTC
.	TRBV7-2	TRBJ2-3	many	CASSLEAWRTDTQYF	TGTGCCAGCAGCTTAGAGGCTTGGAGGACAGATACGCAGTATTTT
TRBD1	TRBV10-3	TRBJ1-1	.	CAISQPQGATEAFF	TGTGCCATCTCCCAGCCGCAGGGGGCTACTGAAGCTTTCTTT
.	TRBV7-6	TRBJ2-5	.	CASSLEGGQETKYF	TGTGCCAGCAGCTTAGAGGGGGGACAAGAGACCAAGTACTTC
.	TRBV7-8	TRBJ1-6	.	CASSPDPGGRNSYNSPLHF	TGTGCCAGCAGCCCGGACCCGGGAGGTCGGAACTCCTATAATTCACCCCTCCACTTT
.	TRBV5-4	TRBJ1-6	.	CASSLVGAQGSPLHF	TGTGCCAGCAGCTTGGTCGGCGCCCAGGGGTCACCCCTCCACTTT
TRBD1	TRBV5-4	TRBJ2-7	.	CASSSKDRGYEQYF	TGTGCCAGCAGCTCCAAGGACAGGGGGTACGAGCAGTACTTC
TRBD1	TRBV7-6	TRBJ2-5	few	CASSPDRAVETQYF	TGTGCCAGCAGCCCTGACAGGGCGGTTGAGACCCAGTACTTC
TRBD1	TRBV5-4	TRBJ2-7	.	CASRAGTGTDEQYF	TGTGCCAGCAGGGCCGGGACAGGGACCGATGAGCAGTACTTC
.	TRBV9	TRBJ2-1	.	CASRLGGLAKAYNEQFF	TGTGCCAGCAGATTAGGTGGCCTAGCGAAAGCCTACAATGAGCAGTTCTTC
.	TRBV12-3/TRBV12-4	TRBJ1-5	many	CASRSAGTGKSNQPQHF	TGTGCCAGCAGGTCGGCCGGAACGGGGAAAAGCAATCAGCCCCAGCATTTT
.	TRBV2	TRBJ1-2	many	CASRGPPWAYGYTF	TGTGCCAGCAGGGGACCGCCCTGGGCCTATGGCTACACCTTC
TRBD2	TRBV20-1	TRBJ2-1	.	CSASPGLAGGLGEQFF	TGCAGTGCTAGCCCGGGACTAGCGGGGGGGCTCGGTGAGCAGTTCTTC
.	TRBV7-9	TRBJ1-1	.	CASSQVGATEAFF	TGTGCCAGCAGCCAGGTCGGCGCTACTGAAGCTTTCTTT
TRBD2	TRBV11-1	TRBJ2-1	.	CASSAPLRLAVYNEQFF	TGTGCCAGCAGCGCACCTCTGAGACTAGCGGTTTACAATGAGCAGTTCTTC
.	TRBV11-2	TRBJ1-3	.	CASSLAPGQGSGNTIYF	TGTGCCAGCAGCTTAGCACCAGGGCAAGGCTCTGGAAACACCATATATTTT
TRBD1	TRBV7-3	TRBJ1-6	.	CASSPTGEPSSPLHF	TGTGCCAGCAGCCCAACAGGGGAACCAAGTTCACCCCTCCACTTT
TRBD2	TRBV7-2	TRBJ2-1	many	CASSLDGGGNGEQFF	TGTGCCAGCAGCTTAGATGGGGGGGGTAACGGTGAGCAGTTCTTC
.	TRBV6-1	TRBJ1-1	many	CASSLRGFSDTEAFF	TGTGCCAGCAGCCTTAGGGGATTTTCGGACACTGAAGCTTTCTTT
.	TRBV7-2	TRBJ1-2	.	CASSLTWTVDCGYGYTF	TGTGCCAGCAGCTTAACCTGGACTGTGGATTGTGGCTATGGCTACACCTTC
.	TRBV6-2/TRBV6-3	TRBJ2-7	.	CASSPGVGEQYF	TGTGCCAGCAGCCCTGGGGTAGGCGAGCAGTACTTC
TRBD2	TRBV20-1	TRBJ2-1	.	CSGGVPRGDSYNEQLF	TGCAGTGGGGGGGTCCCGCGGGGGGACTCCTACAATGAGCAGTTATTC
.	TRBV20-1	TRBJ1-6	.	CSARDSVAVSSYNSPLHF	TGCAGTGCTAGAGATTCCGTGGCGGTGAGCTCCTATAATTCACCCCTCCACTTT
TRBD1	TRBV6-2/TRBV6-3	TRBJ2-7	.	CASSYPPRGFYEQYF	TGTGCCAGCAGTTACCCCCCCAGGGGGTTCTACGAGCAGTACTTC
.	TRBV7-6	TRBJ1-5	many	CASSFSAWEPQHF	TGTGCCAGCAGCTTCTCCGCATGGGAGCCCCAGCATTTT
TRBD2	TRBV29-1	TRBJ2-2	.	CSVEDWTSSSGELFF	TGCAGCGTTGAAGATTGGACTAGCTCATCCGGGGAGCTGTTTTTT
.	TRBV7-9	TRBJ1-5	many	CASSESWNNQPQHF	TGTGCCAGCAGCGAATCTTGGAACAATCAGCCCCAGCATTTT